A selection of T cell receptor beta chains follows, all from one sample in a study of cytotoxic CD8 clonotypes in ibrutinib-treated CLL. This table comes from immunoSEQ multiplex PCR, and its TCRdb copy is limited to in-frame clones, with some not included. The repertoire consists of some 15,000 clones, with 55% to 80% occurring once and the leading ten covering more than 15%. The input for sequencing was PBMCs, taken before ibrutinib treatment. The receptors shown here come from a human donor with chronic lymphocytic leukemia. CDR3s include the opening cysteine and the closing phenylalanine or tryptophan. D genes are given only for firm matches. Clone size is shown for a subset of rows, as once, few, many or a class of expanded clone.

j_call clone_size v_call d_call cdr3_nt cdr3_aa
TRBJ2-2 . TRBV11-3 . TGTGCCAGCAGCCTGGGCCGGGGCACCGGGGAGCTGTTTTTT CASSLGRGTGELFF
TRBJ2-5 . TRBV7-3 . TGTGCCAGCAGCTCCGGTTCGGCTCCAGGAACCCAGTACTTC CASSSGSAPGTQYF
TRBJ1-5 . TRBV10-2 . TGCGCCAGCAGTGCGGACGATAGCAATCAGCCCCAGCATTTT CASSADDSNQPQHF
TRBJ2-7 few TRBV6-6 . TGTGCCAGCAGTTACTTTACGAGGTCCTACGAGCAGTACTTC CASSYFTRSYEQYF
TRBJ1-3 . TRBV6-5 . TGTGCCAGCAGTTCAAGTTCAGATCCTGGAAACACCATATATTTT CASSSSSDPGNTIYF
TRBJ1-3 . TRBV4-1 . TGCGCCAGCAGCCGTCGGCCGATCTCTGGAAACACCATATATTTT CASSRRPISGNTIYF
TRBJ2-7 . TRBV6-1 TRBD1 TGTGCCAGCAGTGACCGGGACAGGGGTTACGAGCAGTACTTC CASSDRDRGYEQYF
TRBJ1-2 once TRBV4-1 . TGCGCCAGCAGCCAAGCAAACGGCAACTATGGCTACACCTTC CASSQANGNYGYTF
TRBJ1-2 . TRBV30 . TGTGCCTGGAGGGACAGCGACTATGGCTACACCTTC CAWRDSDYGYTF
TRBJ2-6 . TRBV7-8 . TGTGCCAGCAGCTTAGCGGGACACTTTCGCTCTGGGGCCAACGTCCTGACTTTC CASSLAGHFRSGANVLTF
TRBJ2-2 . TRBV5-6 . TGTGCCAGCAGCTTGGTGTCCACCGGGGAGCTGTTTTTT CASSLVSTGELFF
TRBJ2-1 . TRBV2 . TGTGCCAGCAGTGAAGCAGGGTTAGTAGGCCCCAATGAGCAGTTCTTC CASSEAGLVGPNEQFF
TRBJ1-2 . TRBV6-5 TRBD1 TGTGCCAGCAGTACCGGACAGGGAGCTAACTATGGCTACACCTTC CASSTGQGANYGYTF
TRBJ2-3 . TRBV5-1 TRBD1 TGCGCCAGCAGCTTGGGCAGGGGGCGATCAGATACGCAGTATTTT CASSLGRGRSDTQYF
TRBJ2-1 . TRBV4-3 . TGCGCCAGCAGCCAAGAGGGACTCTACAATGAGCAGTTCTTC CASSQEGLYNEQFF
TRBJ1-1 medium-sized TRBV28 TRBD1 TGTGCCAGCAGATACAGGGGTTTGAACACTGAAGCTTTCTTT CASRYRGLNTEAFF
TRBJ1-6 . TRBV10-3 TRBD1 TGTGCCATCAGTTCGCCGACAGGGGGTAAACCGAATTCACCCCTCCACTTT CAISSPTGGKPNSPLHF
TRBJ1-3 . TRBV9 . TGTGCCAGCAGCGCCCGGGGGTCGGGAAACACCATATATTTT CASSARGSGNTIYF
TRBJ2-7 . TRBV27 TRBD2 TGTGCCAGCAGTTTATTCCGCCCCGGGGGGGGGAGCTCCTACGAGCAGTACTTC CASSLFRPGGGSSYEQYF
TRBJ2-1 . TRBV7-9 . TGTGCCAGCAGCCCTCGACAAACCGAGCAGTTCTTC CASSPRQTEQFF
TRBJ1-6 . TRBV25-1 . TGTGCCAGCAGGGACGCCGGATGGGATTCACCCCTCCACTTT CASRDAGWDSPLHF
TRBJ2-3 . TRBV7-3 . TGTGCCAGCAGCTTCGGTCCGGGGGACCGCACAGATACGCAGTATTTT CASSFGPGDRTDTQYF
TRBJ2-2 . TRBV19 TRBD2 TGTGCCAGTAGTATTCGGGGGGGCCCCCCCGGGGAGCTGTTTTTT CASSIRGGPPGELFF
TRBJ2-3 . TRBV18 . TGTGCCAGCTCACCACAGGGTAGGGCACCCGATACGCAGTATTTT CASSPQGRAPDTQYF
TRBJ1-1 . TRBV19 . TGTGCCAGTAGTATAACCGGGGCCCCGAACACTGAAGCTTTCTTT CASSITGAPNTEAFF
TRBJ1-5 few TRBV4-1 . TGCGCCAGCTCTAGAGGGACACCCAATCAGCCCCAGCATTTT CASSRGTPNQPQHF
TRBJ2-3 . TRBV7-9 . TGTGCCAGCAGCTCCAGACTAGAAAGCACAGATACGCAGTATTTT CASSSRLESTDTQYF